This TCR beta chain stems from a study of blood T cells in healthy people across ages. Study-level results: Higher naive T cell percentage went strongly together with higher TCR beta diversity. Unknown CMV status may confound age-related changes in expanded clones. Roughly linearly, TCR beta diversity per million T cells fell as age increased. Aged donors had fewer naive CD4+ cells and lower diversity than long-lived donors.

A second roughly 6 to 11 cycle PCR used barcoded and J-beta primers. TCRdb processed the 5' RACE reads anew with MiXCR; each CDR3 protein has one entry. The sample holds about 1.4 million distinct CDR3 sequences, approximately 59% seen once. This clonotype was seen a handful of times. Its antigen is unknown. V lost 7 bases, J lost 5 bases, and 10 bases stayed unmatched. The CDR3 spans 14 residues. Sequencing was carried out using blood. This receptor was obtained from a young man in good health. The chain joins TRBV12-3 or TRBV12-4 to TRBJ2-5; TRBD1 matches at 7 bases. The CDR3 DNA reads TGTGCCAGCACTGTACAGGGGTCGTGGGAGACCCAGTACTTC. Protein sequence: CASTVQGSWETQYF.